Below, 11 T cell receptor beta chains from the same sample are listed, as sequenced in a study of cytomegalovirus exposure and HLA in healthy donors. Primers for the PCR totalled 60 Vbeta and 13 Jbeta. Sequencing used immunoSEQ multiplex PCR; TCRdb keeps in-frame clones, though not all of them. The sample records 110,000 to 150,000 clones, roughly 79% being singletons. Sequencing input: PBMCs. Receptors were obtained from a woman aged 55-70 years in good health and CMV-seropositive.

The chain combines TRBV2 with TRBJ2-5, with D tentatively TRBD2 (5 bases). Judging by the DNA end, TRBJ2-7 fits better; the J call may be wrong. CDR1 SNHLY and CDR2 FYNNEI come from the germline V gene. The CDR3 sequence is 13 residues long. DNA for the CDR3: TGTGCCAGCAGGAGGGAGCTATCCTACGAGCAGTACTTC. Protein product: CASRRELSYEQYF.

The chain recombines TRBV28 with TRBJ2-4; a possible D gene is TRBD2 (6 bases). Germline CDR1 MDHEN, CDR2 SYDVKM. V was trimmed by 2 bases and J by 6 bases, leaving 11 bases between them. CDR3 size: 14 residues. The CDR3: CASSLIQGGNIQYF. The CDR3 DNA sequence: TGTGCCAGCAGTTTAATCCAGGGAGGAAACATTCAGTACTTC.

The chain carries TRBV15 and TRBJ2-1; 7 positions agree with TRBD1. Germline CDR1 reads LNHNV; CDR2 reads YYDKDF (reference sequence). The trim removed 0 bases at V and 4 bases at J, leaving 12 bases unmatched. The CDR3 is 18 amino acids. CDR3 nucleotide sequence: TGTGCCACCAGCAGAGATAGGACGTCGCCAGGGGGTTACAATGAGCAGTTCTTC. Amino acid sequence: CATSRDRTSPGGYNEQFF.

V is TRBV28 and J is TRBJ1-1; D gene unclear. The germline gives CDR1 MDHEN, CDR2 SYDVKM. V was shortened by 5 bases and J by 2 bases, with 15 bases between the two germline ends. This CDR3 region has 15 residues. The CDR3 sequence: CASSAPGTQNTEAFF. The DNA for the CDR3 is TGTGCCAGCAGTGCCCCGGGAACCCAAAACACTGAAGCTTTCTTT.

Worth noting for this clone: Just one base apart from a much larger clone, this may be a read error. The chain recombines TRBV9 with TRBJ1-5; no firm D call. The V gene's germline CDR1 is SGDLS and CDR2 YYNGEE. The CDR3 covers 12 residues. Trimming left V 7 bases short and J 2 bases short, with 7 bases between. The CDR3 DNA is TGTGCCAGCGGGGAGGGCAATCAGCCCCAGCATTTT. Translation: CASGEGNQPQHF.

The CDR3 DNA follows: TGTGCCAGCAGGACTCAGGGTGGGGACAATGAGCAGTTCTTC. It yields the protein CASRTQGGDNEQFF. The chain couples TRBV28 to TRBJ2-1; D is possibly TRBD1 (5 bases). This CDR3 is 14 amino acids long. Germline loops: CDR1 MDHEN, CDR2 SYDVKM. Trimming shortened V by 6 bases and J by 5 bases, and 14 bases separated the two germline ends.

The rearrangement joins TRBV6-4 to TRBJ2-7; D may be TRBD2 (6 bases). The CDR3 has 15 residues. CDR1 MRHNA and CDR2 SNTAGT come from the germline V gene. The V and J ends lost 3 bases and 1 base respectively, with 13 bases between them. Written as DNA, the CDR3 is TGTGCCAGCAGTGAGACGGGACTTGGTTCCTACGAGCAGTACTTC. Amino acids: CASSETGLGSYEQYF.

This clone came up a few times. The V call is TRBV5-1, the J call TRBJ2-7; D gene uncertain. This CDR3 contains 11 residues. Germline V gene data show CDR1 as SGHRS and CDR2 as YFSETQ. The V end was cut by 4 bases, the J end by 3 bases, with 5 bases between. CDR3 sequence reads: CASSPFYEQYF. The CDR3 DNA is TGCGCCAGCAGCCCTTTCTACGAGCAGTACTTC.

This chain joins TRBV7-5 and TRBJ1-5; TRBD1 is the table's D call and was not checked against the DNA. TRBV7-5 is shown as a pseudogene. The CDR3 extends over 14 amino acids. The CDR3 coding sequence is TGTGCCAGAAGCTTAGCCCAGGGAAATCAGCCCCAGCATTTT. Translated: CARSLAQGNQPQHF.

This rearrangement joins TRBV19 to TRBJ1-5; 9 positions agree with TRBD1. From germline, CDR1 is LNHDA and CDR2 SQIVND (reference sequence). CDR3 length: 15 amino acids. V lost 4 bases to trimming and J lost 7 bases; unmatched junction nucleotides: 8. The CDR3 sequence is CASSSLGQGGQPQHF. CDR3 in DNA: TGTGCCAGTAGTAGTTTGGGACAGGGAGGACAGCCCCAGCATTTT.

The chain employs TRBV10-2 and TRBJ1-1, with TRBD1 identical over 7 bases. With 7 bases clipped from V and 3 bases from J, the junction kept 2 bases outside the gene matches. Germline assignment: CDR1 WSHSY and CDR2 SAAADI. The CDR3 spans 12 residues. CDR3 sequence: CASKTGDTEAFF. The DNA of the CDR3 is TGCGCCAGCAAAACAGGGGACACTGAAGCTTTCTTT.